This is a list of T cell receptor beta chains from one sample in a study of T cells in localized non-small cell lung cancer. TCRdb's copy holds only in-frame clones and misses some; the assay was immunoSEQ multiplex PCR. The repertoire consists of fewer than 3,000 clones, with around 42% occurring once and the leading ten covering more than 9.5%. The material was lung tumor tissue, obtained before any cancer treatment. These receptors were taken from a male donor aged 60 or over with stage I squamous cell lung carcinoma. The CDR3 runs from the conserved cysteine through the conserved F or W. A D gene is named only where the DNA matches it firmly. Only some rows state a clone size, as once, few, many or a class for expanded clones.

j_gene,abundance,d_gene,v_gene,CDR3nt,CDR3aa
TRBJ1-4,.,TRBD1,TRBV18,TGTGCCAGCTCACTTGAGATGGGACAGGTGACAACTAATGAAAAACTGTTTTTT,CASSLEMGQVTTNEKLFF
TRBJ2-2,.,.,TRBV14,TGTGCCAGCAGCACACAGGGCAGCGGGGAGCTGTTTTTT,CASSTQGSGELFF
TRBJ2-1,.,TRBD2,TRBV28,TGTGCCAGCAGTCCCGGGACTAACAATCTCAATGAGCAGTTCTTC,CASSPGTNNLNEQFF
TRBJ1-2,.,.,TRBV14,TGTGCCAGCAGCCAAATCTCAGGAGATAAAAACTATGGCTACACCTTC,CASSQISGDKNYGYTF
TRBJ1-1,.,.,TRBV18,TGTGCCAGCTCACCTTTAAGGACGGATATGAACACTGAAGCTTTCTTT,CASSPLRTDMNTEAFF
TRBJ2-1,few,TRBD1,TRBV5-1,TGCGCCAGCAGCTCCGCACAGGGGGCAAGAAATGAGCAGTTCTTC,CASSSAQGARNEQFF
TRBJ2-7,.,TRBD2,TRBV15,TGTGCCACCAGCAGAGATCGGGCGGGAGGGTTGTACGAGCAGTACTTC,CATSRDRAGGLYEQYF
TRBJ2-7,.,TRBD1,TRBV19,TGTGCCAGTAGTGCTTATAGGACAGGGGGCCCCTACGAGCAGTACTTC,CASSAYRTGGPYEQYF
TRBJ2-5,.,.,TRBV5-1,TGCGCCAGCAGCTTGGCTACAGGGCAAGAGACCCAGTACTTC,CASSLATGQETQYF
TRBJ2-6,few,.,TRBV19,TGTGCCAGTAGTATCACCCGGGTGGCCAACGTCCTGACTTTC,CASSITRVANVLTF
TRBJ2-7,once,TRBD1,TRBV29-1,TGCAGCGTCATAAGCCGGGACAGGGGGTTCGAGCAGTACTTC,CSVISRDRGFEQYF
TRBJ2-2,medium-sized,TRBD1,TRBV6-8,TGTGCCAGCAGTTACTCGTCACAGGGGCCCGGGGAGCTGTTTTTT,CASSYSSQGPGELFF